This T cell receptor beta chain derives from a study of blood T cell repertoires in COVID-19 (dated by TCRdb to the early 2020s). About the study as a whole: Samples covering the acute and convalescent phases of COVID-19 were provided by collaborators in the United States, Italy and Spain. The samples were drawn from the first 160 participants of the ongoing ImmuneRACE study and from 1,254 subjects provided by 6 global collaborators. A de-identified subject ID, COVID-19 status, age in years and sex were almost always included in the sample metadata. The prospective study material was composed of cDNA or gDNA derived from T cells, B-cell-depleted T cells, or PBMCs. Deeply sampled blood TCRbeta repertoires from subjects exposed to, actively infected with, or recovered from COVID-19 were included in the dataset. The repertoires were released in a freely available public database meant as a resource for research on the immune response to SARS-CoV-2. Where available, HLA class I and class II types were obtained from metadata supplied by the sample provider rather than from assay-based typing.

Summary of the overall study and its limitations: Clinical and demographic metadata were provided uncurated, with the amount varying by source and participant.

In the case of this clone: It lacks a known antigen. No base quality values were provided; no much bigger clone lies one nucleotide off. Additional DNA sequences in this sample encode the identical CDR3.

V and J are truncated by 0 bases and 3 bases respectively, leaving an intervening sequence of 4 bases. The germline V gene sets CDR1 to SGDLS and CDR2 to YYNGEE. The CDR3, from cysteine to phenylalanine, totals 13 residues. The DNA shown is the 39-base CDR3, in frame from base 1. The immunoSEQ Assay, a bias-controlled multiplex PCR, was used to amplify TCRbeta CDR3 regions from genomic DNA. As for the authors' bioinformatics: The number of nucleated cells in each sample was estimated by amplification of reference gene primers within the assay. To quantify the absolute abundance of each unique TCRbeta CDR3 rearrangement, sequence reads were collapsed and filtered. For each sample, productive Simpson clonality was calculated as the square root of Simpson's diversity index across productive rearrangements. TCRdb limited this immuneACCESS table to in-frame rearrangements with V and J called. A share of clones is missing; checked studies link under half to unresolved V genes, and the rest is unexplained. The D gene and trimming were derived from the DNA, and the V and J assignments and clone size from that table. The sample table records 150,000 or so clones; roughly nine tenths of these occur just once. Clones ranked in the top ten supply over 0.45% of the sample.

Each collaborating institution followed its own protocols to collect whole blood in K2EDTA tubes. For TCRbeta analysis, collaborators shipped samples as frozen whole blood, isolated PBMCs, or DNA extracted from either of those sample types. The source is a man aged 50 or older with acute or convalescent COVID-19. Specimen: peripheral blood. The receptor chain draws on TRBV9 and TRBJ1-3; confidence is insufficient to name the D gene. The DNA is TGTGCCAGCAGCGTAGCGGGTGGAAACACCATATATTTT. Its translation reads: CASSVAGGNTIYF.